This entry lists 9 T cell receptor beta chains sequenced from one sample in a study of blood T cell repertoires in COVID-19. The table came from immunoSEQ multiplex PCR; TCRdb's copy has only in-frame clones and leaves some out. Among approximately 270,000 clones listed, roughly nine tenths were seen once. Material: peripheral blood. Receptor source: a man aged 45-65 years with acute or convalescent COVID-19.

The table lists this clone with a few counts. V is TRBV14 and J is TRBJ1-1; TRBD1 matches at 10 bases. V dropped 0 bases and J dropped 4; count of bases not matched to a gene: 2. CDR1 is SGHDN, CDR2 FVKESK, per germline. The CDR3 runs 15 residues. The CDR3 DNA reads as TGTGCCAGCAGCCAAGAGGACAGGGGGAGCACTGAAGCTTTCTTT. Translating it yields CASSQEDRGSTEAFF. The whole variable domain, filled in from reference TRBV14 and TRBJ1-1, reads EAGVTQFPSHSVIEKGQTVTLRCDPISGHDNLYWYRRVMGKEIKFLLHFVKESKQDESGMPNNRFLAERTGGTYSTLKVQPAELEDSGVYFCASSQEDRGSTEAFFGQGTRLTVV.

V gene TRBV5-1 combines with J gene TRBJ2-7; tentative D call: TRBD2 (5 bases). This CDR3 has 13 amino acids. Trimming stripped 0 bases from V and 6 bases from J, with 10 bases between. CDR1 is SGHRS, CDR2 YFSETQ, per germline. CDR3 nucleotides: TGCGCCAGCAGCTTGGTCTTAGGAGGCGAGCAGTACTTC. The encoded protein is CASSLVLGGEQYF. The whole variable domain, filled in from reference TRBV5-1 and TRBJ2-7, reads KAGVTQTPRYLIKTRGQQVTLSCSPISGHRSVSWYQQTPGQGLQFLFEYFSETQRNKGNFPGRFSGRQFSNSRSEMNVSTLELGDSALYLCASSLVLGGEQYFGPGTRLTVT.

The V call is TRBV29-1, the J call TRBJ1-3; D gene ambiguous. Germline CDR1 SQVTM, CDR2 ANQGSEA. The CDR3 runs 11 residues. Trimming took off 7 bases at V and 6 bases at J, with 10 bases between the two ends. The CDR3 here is CSAGLENTIYF. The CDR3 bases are TGCAGCGCCGGACTCGAAAACACCATATATTTT.

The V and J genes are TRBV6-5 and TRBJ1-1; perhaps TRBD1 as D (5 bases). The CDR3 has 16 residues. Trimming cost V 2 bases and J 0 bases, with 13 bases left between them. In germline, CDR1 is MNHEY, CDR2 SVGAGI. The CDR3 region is CASSYARTSMNTEAFF. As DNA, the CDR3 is TGTGCCAGCAGTTACGCCAGGACAAGCATGAACACTGAAGCTTTCTTT.

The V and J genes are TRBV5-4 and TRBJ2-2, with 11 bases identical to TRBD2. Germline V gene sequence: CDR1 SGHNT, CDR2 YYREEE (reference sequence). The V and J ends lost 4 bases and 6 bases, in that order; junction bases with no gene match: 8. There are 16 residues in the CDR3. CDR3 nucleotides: TGTGCCAGCAGCAGAACTAGCGGGGGCCCCCCCGGGGAGCTGTTTTTT. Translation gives CASSRTSGGPPGELFF. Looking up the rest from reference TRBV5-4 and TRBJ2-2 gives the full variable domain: ETGVTQSPTHLIKTRGQQVTLRCSSQSGHNTVSWYQQALGQGPQFIFQYYREEENGRGNFPPRFSGLQFPNYSSELNVNALELDDSALYLCASSRTSGGPPGELFFGEGSRLTVL.

Written as DNA, the CDR3 is TGTGCCAGCAGTGACAGATCCTCTGGAAACACCATATATTTT. It yields the protein CASSDRSSGNTIYF. The chain combines TRBV2 with TRBJ1-3; D gene ambiguous. Germline CDR1 and CDR2: SNHLY and FYNNEI. The CDR3 runs 14 residues. V lost 3 bases and J 0 bases, leaving 6 bases between the germline ends.

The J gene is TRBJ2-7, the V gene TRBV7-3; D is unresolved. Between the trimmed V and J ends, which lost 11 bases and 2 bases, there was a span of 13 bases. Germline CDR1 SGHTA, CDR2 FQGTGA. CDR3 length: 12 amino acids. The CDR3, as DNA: TGTGCCGGCGAGGCGGCCCCCTACGAGCAGTACTTC. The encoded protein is CAGEAAPYEQYF.

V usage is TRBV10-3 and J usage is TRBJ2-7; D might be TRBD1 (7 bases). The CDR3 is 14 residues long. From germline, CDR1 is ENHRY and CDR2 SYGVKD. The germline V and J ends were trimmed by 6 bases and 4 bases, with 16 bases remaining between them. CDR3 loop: CAIRDRSGEYEQYF. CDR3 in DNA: TGTGCCATCAGGGACAGGTCGGGGGAGTACGAGCAGTACTTC.

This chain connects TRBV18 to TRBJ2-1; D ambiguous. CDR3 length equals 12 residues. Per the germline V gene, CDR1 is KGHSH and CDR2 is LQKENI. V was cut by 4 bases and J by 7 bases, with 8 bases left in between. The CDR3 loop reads CASSLRSNEQFF. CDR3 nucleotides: TGTGCCAGCTCACTCAGGTCTAATGAGCAGTTCTTC.